This T cell receptor beta chain derives from a study of blood T cells in healthy people across ages. The CDR3 totals 15 residues. CDR1 is SGHRS, CDR2 YFSETQ, per germline. The trim removed 3 bases at V and 0 bases at J, leaving 4 bases unmatched. Primers used in a second PCR of roughly 6 to 11 cycles were a sample-barcoded 5' primer and a J-beta primer mix. TCRdb reprocessed the 5' RACE reads with MiXCR, giving one entry per CDR3 protein. In the table there are fewer than 950,000 distinct CDR3 sequences, around 36% of which are singletons. What was sequenced was blood. The receptor was isolated from a young man in good health. The chain links TRBV5-1 to TRBJ1-1, with 8 bases matching TRBD1. This CDR3 is CASSSDRGLNTEAFF. CDR3 DNA: TGCGCCAGCAGCTCCGACAGGGGATTGAACACTGAAGCTTTCTTT.